The 5 T cell receptor beta chains presented below share a single source sample, sequenced in a study of cytomegalovirus exposure and HLA in healthy donors (TCRdb year 2017). Library preparation was by the immunoSEQ multiplex PCR assay. For the multiplex PCR, a mixture combining 60 forward primers for TCR Vbeta segments and 13 reverse primers for TCR Jbeta segments was used. This immuneACCESS table, as held by TCRdb, lists in-frame sequences with V and J called but not all clones. Of the missing ones, under half trace to an unresolved V gene in checked studies; the others have no known cause. The sample table lists over 85,000 clones, 55% to 80% of them with a count of one. The top ten constitute 4% to 5.5% of the sample. Sample: PBMCs. The receptors stem from a human donor in good health.

The chain employs TRBV18 and TRBJ2-3, with 11 positions matching TRBD2. The germline gives CDR1 KGHSH, CDR2 LQKENI. V trimming: 4 bases; J trimming: 3 bases; junction bases outside the gene matches: 3. The length of the CDR3 is 15 residues. The CDR3 reads CASSLRTSGTDTQYF. The CDR3 nucleotides read TGTGCCAGCTCACTGAGGACTAGCGGGACAGATACGCAGTATTTT.

The rearrangement joins TRBV6-5 to TRBJ2-2, with D possibly matching TRBD1 (6 bases). V lost 6 bases to trimming and J lost 7 bases, with 12 bases between them. The V gene's germline CDR1 is MNHEY and CDR2 SVGAGI. This CDR3 is built from 13 residues. In DNA form, the CDR3 reads TGTGCCAGCAGACGGGACACCTACGGGGAGCTGTTTTTT. It encodes CASRRDTYGELFF.

The gene calls are TRBV19 and TRBJ2-5, with D possibly TRBD1 on 6 matching bases. CDR3 length: 12 residues. The V end lost 4 bases, the J end lost 4 bases, and 7 bases lay between the germline ends. Germline-derived CDR1 and CDR2 are LNHDA and SQIVND (reference sequence). CDR3 protein: CASSTGAETQYF. The CDR3 DNA reads TGTGCCAGTAGTACAGGGGCAGAGACCCAGTACTTC.

This sequence joins TRBV4-1 and TRBJ2-2, with 11 bases aligning to TRBD1. The CDR3 consists of 16 residues. V shed 4 bases, J shed 8 bases, and the junction held 9 bases outside the gene matches. Germline V gene data show CDR1 as MGHRA and CDR2 as YSYEKL. In DNA form, the CDR3 reads TGCGCCAGCAGCCTCTCGGGACAGGGGGGTCTTGGGGAGCTGTTTTTT. Translated: CASSLSGQGGLGELFF.

The chain joins TRBV2 to TRBJ2-7; TRBD2 is a possible D gene (6 bases). This CDR3 region has 16 residues. V gave up 6 bases and J gave up 1 base, with 19 bases separating them. Germline loops: CDR1 SNHLY, CDR2 FYNNEI. CDR3 in amino acids: CASSPPPGEQSYEQYF. In DNA, the CDR3 is TGTGCCAGCAGCCCCCCACCGGGGGAACAATCCTACGAGCAGTACTTC.